Each of the 9 T cell receptor beta chains below was sequenced from the same sample in a study of Ad26.COV2.S vaccination and SARS-CoV-2 variants. Produced via immunoSEQ multiplex PCR; TCRdb's table is partial and in-frame only. The table includes around 100,000 clones, roughly 75% detected once. Here the sequenced sample was peripheral blood, taken after recovery from COVID-19. Receptors were obtained from a human donor who had recovered from COVID-19.

This chain uses TRBV6-5 with TRBJ2-7; D perhaps matches TRBD2 (7 bases). The CDR3 covers 13 residues. Germline CDR1 and CDR2: MNHEY and SVGAGI. V was clipped by 6 bases and J by 3 bases, with 12 bases between them. This CDR3 reads CASRLGGLYEQYF. The CDR3 nucleotides are TGTGCCAGCAGGTTGGGGGGGCTCTACGAGCAGTACTTC.

This chain joins TRBV6-1 and TRBJ2-7; 8 positions agree with TRBD1. CDR1 and CDR2 from the germline V gene are MNHNS and SASEGT. V was clipped by 3 bases and J by 2 bases; unmatched bases: 6. This CDR3 is built from 15 residues. CDR3 amino acids: CASSDYGTGTYEQYF. CDR3 DNA: TGTGCCAGCAGTGATTATGGGACAGGCACCTACGAGCAGTACTTC.

The chain employs TRBV11-2 and TRBJ1-5; D gene uncertain. The CDR3 contains 13 residues. The V end was cut by 4 bases, the J end by 4 bases, with 8 bases between. Germline V lookup: CDR1 SGHAT, CDR2 FQNNGV. The CDR3 region is CASSSRPNQPQHF. Here the CDR3 DNA reads TGTGCCAGCAGCTCGCGCCCAAATCAGCCCCAGCATTTT. The whole variable domain, remainder taken from reference TRBV11-2 and TRBJ1-5, is EAGVAQSPRYKIIEKRQSVAFWCNPISGHATLYWYQQILGQGPKLLIQFQNNGVVDDSQLPKDRFSAERLKGVDSTLKIQPAKLEDSAVYLCASSSRPNQPQHFGDGTRLSIL.

The J gene is TRBJ1-1, the V gene TRBV7-2, with D possibly being TRBD1 (5 bases). Trimming cost V 5 bases and J 1 base, with 14 bases left between them. The CDR3 totals 15 residues. Germline-derived CDR1 and CDR2 are SGHTA and FQGNSA. The CDR3 protein is CASSPNPGQNTEAFF. DNA of the CDR3: TGTGCCAGCAGCCCCAACCCAGGACAGAACACTGAAGCTTTCTTT.

The chain employs TRBV13 and TRBJ2-5; 8 bases line up with TRBD2. J gave up 0 bases and V 2 bases, and 11 bases lay outside the gene matches. The CDR3 is 18 residues long. Germline assignment: CDR1 PRHDT and CDR2 FYEKMQ (reference sequence). CDR3 coding DNA: TGTGCCAGCAGCTTATTAGTATCCAGCGGGGGCTACCAAGAGACCCAGTACTTC. The encoded protein is CASSLLVSSGGYQETQYF.

The chain carries TRBV5-4 and TRBJ1-2; 10 bases map to TRBD1. The CDR3 extends over 15 amino acids. Germline CDR1 is SGHNT and CDR2 is YYREEE (reference sequence). With V trimmed by 4 bases and J by 2 bases, 5 bases remained unmatched. CDR3 region: CASSQRTGGNYGYTF. As DNA, the CDR3 is TGTGCCAGCAGCCAGAGGACAGGGGGAAACTATGGCTACACCTTC.

The V and J genes are TRBV25-1 and TRBJ2-3; TRBD1 matches at 9 bases. The V and J ends lost 4 bases and 4 bases, in that order; junction bases with no gene match: 3. The CDR3 covers 14 residues. CDR1 MGHDK and CDR2 SYGVNS come from the germline V gene. CDR3 loop: CASSVGQGADTQYF. The CDR3 DNA follows: TGTGCCAGCAGTGTGGGACAGGGTGCAGATACGCAGTATTTT.

The genes are TRBV5-1 and TRBJ2-7; 7 bases are a match to TRBD1. The germline V gene encodes CDR1 SGHRS and CDR2 YFSETQ. The trim removed 4 bases at V and 1 base at J, leaving 14 bases unmatched. The CDR3 is 17 amino acids. CDR3 sequence (DNA): TGCGCCAGCAGCATACGCCCCTGGGACAGAGTATCCTACGAGCAGTACTTC. It codes for CASSIRPWDRVSYEQYF.

This clone has a handful of counts. The chain employs TRBV7-9 and TRBJ2-5, with 7 positions matching TRBD2. Germline lookup yields CDR1 SEHNR and CDR2 FQNEAQ (reference sequence). The length of the CDR3 is 15 residues. V was clipped by 2 bases and J by 1 base; unmatched bases: 4. The CDR3 coding sequence is TGTGCCAGCAGCTTATTTGGGGAGGGCCAAGAGACCCAGTACTTC. Encoded protein: CASSLFGEGQETQYF.